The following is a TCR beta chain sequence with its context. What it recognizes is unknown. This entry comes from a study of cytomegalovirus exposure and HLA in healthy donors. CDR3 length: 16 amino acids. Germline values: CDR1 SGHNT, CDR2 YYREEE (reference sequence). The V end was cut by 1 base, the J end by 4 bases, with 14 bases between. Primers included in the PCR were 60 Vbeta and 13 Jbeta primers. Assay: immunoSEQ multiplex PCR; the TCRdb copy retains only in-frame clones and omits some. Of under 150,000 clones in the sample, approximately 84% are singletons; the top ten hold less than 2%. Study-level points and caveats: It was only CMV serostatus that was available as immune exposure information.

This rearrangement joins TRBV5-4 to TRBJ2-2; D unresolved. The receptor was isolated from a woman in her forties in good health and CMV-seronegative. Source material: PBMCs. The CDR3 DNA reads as TGTGCCAGCAGCTTGTCTTTGGCTAGTGGCACCGGGGAGCTGTTTTTT. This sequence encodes CASSLSLASGTGELFF.